This passage covers 31 T cell receptor beta chains from one sample sequenced in a study of T-cell memory formation after mild COVID-19. Via MiXCR, TCRdb re-called the 5' RACE reads, giving one row per CDR3 protein. This table holds some 160,000 distinct CDR3 sequences, approximately 12% found once. The material sequenced was PBMCs or a T cell subset sorted from them (not recorded which). These TCRs come from a young man who had mild COVID-19 (a few samples of this study predate the infection). Cell type and time point are not known.

This chain links TRBV7-8 with TRBJ2-3; 7 bases line up with TRBD1. Germline V gives CDR1 SGHVS, CDR2 FQNEAQ. The CDR3 loop spans 13 amino acids. The ends lost 3 bases at V and 5 bases at J; junction bases unmatched: 2. The chain's CDR3 is CASSLDRQDTQYF. DNA for the CDR3: TGTGCCAGCAGCTTGGACAGGCAAGATACGCAGTATTTT.

Ten or more counts support this clonotype. The rearrangement uses TRBV5-1 and TRBJ1-1; 8 bases fit TRBD1. Losses at the gene ends were 6 bases for V and 0 bases for J; bases not matched to a gene: 10. The CDR3 runs 16 residues. Germline V gene sequence: CDR1 SGHRS, CDR2 YFSETQ. CDR3 DNA sequence: TGCGCCAGCACGGAGCAGGGGGCCTCTTTGAACACTGAAGCTTTCTTT. It codes for CASTEQGASLNTEAFF.

This clonotype has just a few counts. The V and J genes are TRBV5-1 and TRBJ2-7; 8 positions match TRBD2. Germline V gives CDR1 SGHRS, CDR2 YFSETQ. V gave up 2 bases and J gave up 0 bases; unmatched junction bases: 4. This CDR3 spans 15 amino acids. In nucleotides, the CDR3 is TGCGCCAGCAGCTTAGAGCGGGGGCCCTCCTACGAGCAGTACTTC. As protein: CASSLERGPSYEQYF.

This clonotype was detected a few times. The chain couples TRBV28 to TRBJ2-1; D possibly uses TRBD1 or TRBD2 (6 bases each). The CDR3 loop spans 19 amino acids. V was shortened by 6 bases and J by 0 bases, with 24 bases between the two germline ends. The germline V gene has CDR1 MDHEN and CDR2 SYDVKM. CDR3 loop: CASSSLRTGGYDSYNEQFF. The CDR3 DNA is TGTGCCAGCAGCTCCCTGAGGACCGGGGGCTATGACTCCTACAATGAGCAGTTCTTC.

J is TRBJ2-1 and V is TRBV18; maybe TRBD2 (7 bases). The germline CDR1 and CDR2 sequences are KGHSH and LQKENI. This CDR3 comprises 15 residues. V lost 3 bases to trimming and J lost 4 bases, with 13 bases between them. The CDR3 nucleotides read TGTGCCAGCTCACCGGGCGGGGGCCCTTACAATGAGCAGTTCTTC. Amino acids: CASSPGGGPYNEQFF.

CDR3 sequence: CASSFADRAGNTEAFF. CDR3 DNA sequence: TGTGCCAGCAGCTTTGCCGACAGGGCTGGGAACACTGAAGCTTTCTTT. This sequence joins TRBV7-2 and TRBJ1-1, with 7 bases that match TRBD1. The V gene end was trimmed by 3 bases and the J gene end by 1 base; junction bases not matched to a gene: 8. CDR3 length: 16 residues. CDR1 and CDR2 (germline): SGHTA, FQGNSA.

This chain uses TRBV5-1 with TRBJ1-5; perhaps TRBD1 as D (6 bases). Germline loops: CDR1 SGHRS, CDR2 YFSETQ. CDR3 length: 15 residues. V was pared by 0 bases and J by 4 bases, with 11 bases between. Here the CDR3 DNA reads TGCGCCAGCAGCTTGGCGGGGACAATAAATCAGCCCCAGCATTTT. Translated, it gives CASSLAGTINQPQHF. Based on the CDR3 plus reference TRBV5-1 and TRBJ1-5, the full variable domain is KAGVTQTPRYLIKTRGQQVTLSCSPISGHRSVSWYQQTPGQGLQFLFEYFSETQRNKGNFPGRFSGRQFSNSRSEMNVSTLELGDSALYLCASSLAGTINQPQHFGDGTRLSIL.

This chain uses TRBV12-3 or TRBV12-4 with TRBJ2-2; the D is unclear. The CDR3 spans 15 residues. Trimming pared 3 bases from V and 7 bases from J, leaving 15 bases between. CDR3 DNA: TGTGCCAGCAGTTTGTTGGGCAGATACAGCGGGGAGCTGTTTTTT. It yields the protein CASSLLGRYSGELFF.

V usage is TRBV24-1 and J usage is TRBJ2-3; D unresolved. The CDR3 is 13 residues long. V lost 2 bases, J lost 2 bases, and 4 bases lay in between. Germline lookup yields CDR1 KGHDR and CDR2 SFDVKD. For the CDR3, the DNA is TGTGCCACCAGTGATTCGGCCACAGATACGCAGTATTTT. This sequence encodes CATSDSATDTQYF.

A few counts support this clonotype. J is TRBJ2-1 and V is TRBV3-1, with 9 bases aligning to TRBD1. The CDR3 is made up of 15 amino acids. J gave up 7 bases and V 3 bases, and 7 bases lay outside the gene matches. Germline-derived CDR1 and CDR2 are LGHDT and YNNKEL (reference sequence). The CDR3 nucleotides read TGTGCCAGCAGCCAGGGTAGGACAGGGGATAATGAGCAGTTCTTC. It translates to CASSQGRTGDNEQFF.

The chain carries TRBV15 and TRBJ2-5; unclear D gene. The germline V and J ends were trimmed by 4 bases and 0 bases, with 12 bases remaining between them. Germline lookup yields CDR1 LNHNV and CDR2 YYDKDF (reference sequence). CDR3 length: 15 amino acids. CDR3 sequence (DNA): TGTGCCACCAGCATCCTCGGCAGGAACCAAGAGACCCAGTACTTC. This sequence encodes CATSILGRNQETQYF. Combining the CDR3 with reference TRBV15 and TRBJ2-5 gives the whole variable domain DAMVIQNPRYQVTQFGKPVTLSCSQTLNHNVMYWYQQKSSQAPKLLFHYYDKDFNNEADTPDNFQSRRPNTSFCFLDIRSPGLGDTAMYLCATSILGRNQETQYFGPGTRLLVL.

J is TRBJ2-5 and V is TRBV5-6; D not certain. CDR1 is SGHDT and CDR2 is YYEEEE in the germline V gene. V was shortened by 1 base and J by 4 bases, with 8 bases between the two germline ends. The CDR3 sequence is 13 residues long. CDR3 loop: CASSLWVSETQYF. The CDR3 DNA follows: TGTGCCAGCAGCTTGTGGGTTTCAGAGACCCAGTACTTC.

This clonotype came up many times. V and J are TRBV5-1 and TRBJ2-3; maybe TRBD1 (5 bases). Per germline, CDR1 SGHRS and CDR2 YFSETQ. The ends were cut back, 7 bases at V and 1 base at J, with 13 bases in the middle. The CDR3 sequence is 14 residues long. Written as DNA, the CDR3 is TGCGCCAGCCGCCAGGGATTGGGCACAGATACGCAGTATTTT. It encodes CASRQGLGTDTQYF.

The chain couples TRBV5-1 to TRBJ2-6; no clear D gene. The CDR3 loop spans 18 amino acids. Per germline, CDR1 SGHRS and CDR2 YFSETQ. The V gene lost 2 bases and the J gene lost 2 bases, with 17 bases spanning the gap. CDR3 DNA: TGCGCCAGCAGCTTAAGGTGGAATTCCCCGGCTGGGGCCAACGTCCTGACTTTC. Translated, it gives CASSLRWNSPAGANVLTF.

This clonotype was picked up a small number of times. This chain joins TRBV24-1 and TRBJ1-1; no firm D call. Germline V lookup: CDR1 KGHDR, CDR2 SFDVKD. The CDR3 sequence is 13 residues long. The germline V and J ends were trimmed by 4 bases and 8 bases, with 13 bases remaining between them. CDR3 in DNA: TGTGCCACCAGTGACAGTGCGGGGAGAGAAGCTTTCTTT. This sequence encodes CATSDSAGREAFF.

V gene TRBV28 combines with J gene TRBJ1-2; D might be TRBD1 (6 bases). The ends were cut back, 1 base at V and 8 bases at J, with 20 bases in the middle. The CDR3 length is 16 residues. CDR1 MDHEN and CDR2 SYDVKM come from the germline V gene. CDR3 DNA: TGTGCCAGCAGTTTATCGTTCATGGGGGCGAGAAGGGGCTACACCTTC. Translated, it gives CASSLSFMGARRGYTF.

This clonotype was counted a few times. J is TRBJ1-4 and V is TRBV20-1, with D possibly matching TRBD1 (5 bases). This CDR3 spans 14 amino acids. Trimming cost V 4 bases and J 6 bases, with 15 bases left between them. In germline, CDR1 is DFQATT, CDR2 SNEGSKA (reference sequence). The CDR3 sequence: CSAKNPGTDEKLFF. CDR3 sequence (DNA): TGCAGTGCTAAGAACCCAGGGACGGATGAAAAACTGTTTTTT.

This clonotype was detected many times. This chain joins TRBV12-3 or TRBV12-4 and TRBJ2-2, with D tentatively TRBD2 (6 bases). The V end lost 4 bases, the J end lost 4 bases, and 13 bases lay between the germline ends. This CDR3 region has 15 residues. CDR3 protein: CASSSGGTVTGELFF. The CDR3 coding sequence is TGTGCCAGCAGTTCCGGGGGAACGGTCACCGGGGAGCTGTTTTTT.

The chain links TRBV6-5 to TRBJ1-1; D unresolved. This CDR3 comprises 14 residues. Trimming removed 6 bases at V and 0 bases at J, with 11 bases between. CDR1 and CDR2 (germline): MNHEY, SVGAGI. The CDR3 DNA reads TGTGCCAGCAGGCGACCGCTCGTGAACACTGAAGCTTTCTTT. Translation gives CASRRPLVNTEAFF.

This clonotype was detected a few times. CDR3 DNA sequence: TGTGCCAGCAGTGAAGGACTAGCGGGGGGCGGGGAGACCCAGTACTTC. Translating it yields CASSEGLAGGGETQYF. This chain joins TRBV2 and TRBJ2-5; 13 bases map to TRBD2. Looked up from germline, CDR1 is SNHLY and CDR2 is FYNNEI. This CDR3 is 16 amino acids long. The ends lost 1 base at V and 5 bases at J; junction bases unmatched: 4.

This clonotype was found a few times. The rearrangement joins TRBV7-8 to TRBJ2-2; 13 bases match TRBD2. CDR3 length: 16 residues. The germline V gene encodes CDR1 SGHVS and CDR2 FQNEAQ. Trimming removed 3 bases from V and 7 bases from J; junction bases left unmatched: 5. CDR3 in amino acids: CASSFPLAGGHGELFF. The CDR3 bases are TGTGCCAGCAGCTTTCCACTAGCGGGGGGGCACGGGGAGCTGTTTTTT.

This clonotype was recorded a few times. V is TRBV25-1 and J is TRBJ2-5, with unresolved D. CDR1 and CDR2 from the germline V gene are MGHDK and SYGVNS. The CDR3 is 12 amino acids. The germline V and J ends were trimmed by 2 bases and 5 bases, with 6 bases remaining between them. CDR3 residues: CASSEPRETQYF. The CDR3 nucleotides read TGTGCCAGCAGTGAACCTAGGGAGACCCAGTACTTC. The full variable domain, rest sourced from reference TRBV25-1 and TRBJ2-5, is EADIYQTPRYLVIGTGKKITLECSQTMGHDKMYWYQQDPGMELHLIHYSYGVNSTEKGDLSSESTVSRIRTEHFPLTLESARPSHTSQYLCASSEPRETQYFGPGTRLLVL.

This clonotype occurred a few times. CDR3 DNA: TGTGCCACCAGTGGAAACAGGGCGAACACTGAAGCTTTCTTT. It yields the protein CATSGNRANTEAFF. This chain links TRBV24-1 with TRBJ1-1, with a possible D match to TRBD1 (6 bases). The CDR3 runs to 14 residues. Trimming cost V 5 bases and J 1 base, with 10 bases left between them. Germline values: CDR1 KGHDR, CDR2 SFDVKD.

This clonotype has a handful of counts. The V gene is TRBV7-2, the J gene TRBJ2-7, with D hard to call. CDR1 and CDR2 (germline): SGHTA, FQGNSA. The CDR3 is 13 residues long. V was trimmed by 7 bases and J by 3 bases, leaving 13 bases between them. The CDR3 DNA reads as TGTGCCAGCACCCCCCGGGTCAGCTACGAGCAGTACTTC. Translation gives CASTPRVSYEQYF.

CDR3 residues: CASSPLGGAAYEQYF. CDR3 nucleotides: TGTGCCAGCTCACCATTGGGGGGCGCGGCCTACGAGCAGTACTTC. This chain uses TRBV18 with TRBJ2-7, with D possibly called TRBD1 or TRBD2 (6 bases each). This CDR3 comprises 15 residues. In germline, CDR1 is KGHSH, CDR2 LQKENI. Trimming cost V 2 bases and J 2 bases, with 13 bases left between them.

This sequence joins TRBV20-1 and TRBJ2-3; 9 bases agree with TRBD1. V was clipped by 6 bases and J by 3 bases; unmatched bases: 7. CDR1 is DFQATT, CDR2 SNEGSKA, per germline (reference sequence). This CDR3 spans 14 amino acids. The CDR3 coding sequence is TGCAGTGCCAAGATGACAGGGGGTACAGATACGCAGTATTTT. Translating gives CSAKMTGGTDTQYF.

V and J are TRBV5-8 and TRBJ1-2; a possible D gene is TRBD1 (6 bases). Germline-derived CDR1 and CDR2 are SGHTS and YDEGEE. This CDR3 spans 14 amino acids. V was trimmed by 0 bases and J by 4 bases, leaving 10 bases between them. CDR3 DNA sequence: TGTGCCAGCAGCTTGGGACAGGAGGGCTATGGCTACACCTTC. Its protein product is CASSLGQEGYGYTF.

The chain is built from TRBV12-3 or TRBV12-4 and TRBJ1-2; 8 nucleotides agree with TRBD1. There are 15 residues in the CDR3. The V and J ends lost 2 bases and 3 bases, in that order; junction bases with no gene match: 5. The CDR3 region is CASSLRTGGHYGYTF. CDR3 nucleotide sequence: TGTGCCAGCAGTTTACGAACAGGGGGTCACTATGGCTACACCTTC.

This clonotype was seen repeatedly, ten times or more. The rearrangement uses TRBV24-1 and TRBJ2-5, with 8 bases aligning to TRBD1. CDR3 length: 13 amino acids. Germline loops: CDR1 KGHDR, CDR2 SFDVKD. Germline trimming cut 5 bases from V and 7 bases from J; bases unmatched to any gene: 5. The CDR3 nucleotides are TGTGCCACCAGTGCCTCTGACAGGGGGACCCAGTACTTC. Translating gives CATSASDRGTQYF.

This chain joins TRBV7-8 and TRBJ2-3; D unresolved. Germline V gene lookup returns CDR1 SGHVS and CDR2 FQNEAQ. The CDR3 runs to 15 residues. V was trimmed by 6 bases and J by 2 bases, leaving 15 bases between them. CDR3 sequence: CASSPMKTPTDTQYF. For the CDR3, the DNA is TGTGCCAGCAGTCCCATGAAAACTCCCACAGATACGCAGTATTTT.

V is TRBV5-1 and J is TRBJ2-3; D is unclear. This CDR3 spans 14 amino acids. Germline CDR1 reads SGHRS; CDR2 reads YFSETQ. The V end was cut by 3 bases, the J end by 6 bases, with 14 bases between. This chain's CDR3 is CASSSRWSLDTQYF. The CDR3, as DNA: TGCGCCAGCAGCTCGCGATGGAGTTTGGATACGCAGTATTTT.